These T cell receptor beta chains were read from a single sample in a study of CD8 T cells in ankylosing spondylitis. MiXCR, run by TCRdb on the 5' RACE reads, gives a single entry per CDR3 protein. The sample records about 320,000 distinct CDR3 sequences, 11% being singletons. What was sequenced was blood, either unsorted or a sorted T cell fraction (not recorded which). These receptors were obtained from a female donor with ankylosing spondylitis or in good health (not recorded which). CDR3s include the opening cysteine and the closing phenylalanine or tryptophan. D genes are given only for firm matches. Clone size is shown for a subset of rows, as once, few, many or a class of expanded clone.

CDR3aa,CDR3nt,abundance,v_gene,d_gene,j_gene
CASSLERAIQETQYF,TGCGCCAGCAGCTTGGAGCGAGCGATCCAAGAGACCCAGTACTTC,NA,TRBV5-1,NA,TRBJ2-5
CASSLTGATEAFF,TGCGCCAGCAGCTTGACAGGGGCGACTGAAGCTTTCTTT,many,TRBV5-1,TRBD1,TRBJ1-1
CATSRDRMQDTQYF,TGTGCCACCAGCAGAGATCGTATGCAAGATACGCAGTATTTT,NA,TRBV15,NA,TRBJ2-3
CASNWVVPGGEGNTEAFF,TGTGCCAGCAACTGGGTTGTTCCGGGGGGCGAGGGGAACACTGAAGCTTTCTTT,many,TRBV12-3/TRBV12-4,NA,TRBJ1-1
CASSLATSGGVGNEQFF,TGCGCCAGCAGCTTGGCTACTAGCGGGGGGGTAGGGAATGAGCAGTTCTTC,many,TRBV5-1,TRBD2,TRBJ2-1
CASSSEPGSYEQYF,TGCGCCAGCAGCTCGGAACCGGGCTCCTACGAGCAGTACTTC,NA,TRBV5-1,NA,TRBJ2-7
CASSEADPHEKLFF,TGTGCCAGCAGTGAAGCCGATCCCCATGAAAAACTGTTTTTT,many,TRBV25-1,NA,TRBJ1-4
CASSGGMATDTQYF,TGTGCCAGCAGCGGGGGGATGGCCACAGATACGCAGTATTTT,many,TRBV11-2,NA,TRBJ2-3
CASSLAGPGTDTQYF,TGCGCCAGCAGCTTGGCCGGTCCGGGCACAGATACGCAGTATTTT,many,TRBV5-1,NA,TRBJ2-3
CASSMGPAQETQYF,TGCGCCAGCAGCATGGGCCCAGCTCAAGAGACCCAGTACTTC,NA,TRBV5-1,NA,TRBJ2-5
CASSRAMGYLIDTQYF,TGTGCCAGCAGCCGAGCTATGGGGTATTTAATAGATACGCAGTATTTT,many,TRBV4-2,NA,TRBJ2-3
CSAADSTNQPQHF,TGCAGTGCTGCGGACAGTACAAATCAGCCCCAGCATTTT,many,TRBV20-1,NA,TRBJ1-5
CASSQAATGTGELFF,TGCGCCAGCAGCCAAGCTGCAACCGGGACCGGGGAGCTGTTTTTT,many,TRBV4-3,NA,TRBJ2-2
CSALQGGRDNSPLHF,TGCAGTGCCCTTCAGGGAGGAAGGGATAATTCACCCCTCCACTTT,many,TRBV20-1,NA,TRBJ1-6
CASSLGFGEGEQFF,TGTGCCAGCAGTTTAGGGTTCGGGGAGGGTGAGCAGTTCTTC,few,TRBV27,TRBD2,TRBJ2-1
CASSVGRRTDTQYF,TGTGCCAGCAGCGTAGGGCGCAGAACAGATACGCAGTATTTT,many,TRBV9,NA,TRBJ2-3
CASGRGGAYEQYF,TGTGCCAGCGGTAGGGGGGGGGCCTACGAGCAGTACTTC,few,TRBV7-2,NA,TRBJ2-7
CSAQPGNEQFF,TGCAGTGCACAACCGGGGAATGAGCAGTTCTTC,many,TRBV20-1,NA,TRBJ2-1
CASSVSGQGANNEQFF,TGTGCCAGCAGTGTATCCGGACAGGGGGCGAACAATGAGCAGTTCTTC,NA,TRBV2,TRBD1,TRBJ2-1
CASWTQGSNEQFF,TGTGCCAGCTGGACACAGGGGTCGAATGAGCAGTTCTTC,many,TRBV27,TRBD1,TRBJ2-1
CASSGTRFDEQFF,TGTGCCAGCTCCGGGACTAGATTCGATGAGCAGTTCTTC,many,TRBV4-2,TRBD2,TRBJ2-1
CASSWGQISAKNIQYF,TGTGCCAGCAGCTGGGGACAGATCTCTGCCAAAAACATTCAGTACTTC,many,TRBV6-2/TRBV6-3,TRBD1,TRBJ2-4
CASSPEASSYEQYF,TGTGCCAGCTCACCAGAGGCGAGCTCCTACGAGCAGTACTTC,NA,TRBV18,NA,TRBJ2-7
CASQTGMNTEAFF,TGTGCCAGTCAAACAGGGATGAACACTGAAGCTTTCTTT,many,TRBV27,NA,TRBJ1-1
CASSWGPYQPQHF,TGCGCCAGCAGCTGGGGTCCGTATCAGCCCCAGCATTTT,many,TRBV5-1,NA,TRBJ1-5
CASSYLLSGTYNEQFF,TGTGCCAGCAGTTATTTACTTAGCGGGACCTACAATGAGCAGTTCTTC,many,TRBV6-5,TRBD2,TRBJ2-1
CASSFSSPGELFF,TGCGCCAGCAGCTTTAGTTCGCCCGGGGAGCTGTTTTTT,many,TRBV5-1,NA,TRBJ2-2
CASSQDYRVYYEQYF,TGCGCCAGCAGCCAAGATTATCGGGTTTACTACGAGCAGTACTTC,few,TRBV4-3,NA,TRBJ2-7
CSMWDRGNGELFF,TGCAGCATGTGGGACAGGGGAAACGGAGAGCTGTTTTTT,once,TRBV29-1,TRBD1,TRBJ2-2
CASRLRGSNQPQHF,TGTGCCAGCAGATTACGGGGGAGCAATCAGCCCCAGCATTTT,few,TRBV27,NA,TRBJ1-5
CSARDSMRAQETQYF,TGCAGTGCTAGAGACTCTATGCGCGCCCAGGAGACCCAGTACTTC,many,TRBV20-1,NA,TRBJ2-5
CASSLTIRSYEQYF,TGTGCCAGCAGTTTAACAATCCGCTCCTACGAGCAGTACTTC,many,TRBV28,NA,TRBJ2-7
CATSDVGLAGAGRDTGELFF,TGTGCCACCAGTGATGTAGGACTAGCGGGAGCGGGCCGCGACACCGGGGAGCTGTTTTTT,few,TRBV24-1,TRBD2,TRBJ2-2
CASSLSMSRTDTQYF,TGCGCCAGCAGCTTGAGTATGAGCCGCACAGATACGCAGTATTTT,many,TRBV5-1,NA,TRBJ2-3
CASSLGVSADTQYF,TGCGCCAGCAGCTTAGGAGTATCGGCAGATACGCAGTATTTT,few,TRBV5-1,NA,TRBJ2-3
CASSLRGYEQYF,TGTGCCAGCAGCTTAAGGGGGTACGAGCAGTACTTC,many,TRBV7-8,NA,TRBJ2-7
CASSKLTGTSGSWWQFF,TGTGCCAGCAGCAAATTAACCGGGACTAGCGGGAGTTGGTGGCAGTTCTTC,many,TRBV11-2,TRBD2,TRBJ2-1
CASSLGAASGNTIYF,TGCGCCAGCAGCTTGGGGGCAGCCTCTGGAAACACCATATATTTT,few,TRBV5-1,NA,TRBJ1-3
CSARRLAGGDNEQFF,TGCAGTGCTAGAAGACTAGCGGGAGGCGACAATGAGCAGTTCTTC,many,TRBV20-1,TRBD2,TRBJ2-1